This TCR beta chain comes out of a study of cytomegalovirus exposure and HLA in healthy donors. Turning to the study itself: Earlier, 180 million or so T cells were analyzed, and some 120 million unique TCR beta sequences were found among them.

This CDR3 has 14 residues. Trimming took off 4 bases at V and 9 bases at J, with 16 bases between the two ends. CDR1 and CDR2 (germline): GTSNPN, SVGIG (reference sequence). Findings of the study overall: Sequencing likely produced, as an artifact, a cluster of highly shared sequence variants.

PCR primers comprised 60 Vbeta and 13 Jbeta primers. Sequenced by immunoSEQ multiplex PCR; TCRdb stores in-frame clones only, minus some. This table has tens of thousands of clones, 75% to 80% appearing once. With regard to this clone: Its target is not known.

The sample consisted of PBMCs. This receptor was taken from a man aged 18 to 29 in good health and CMV-seropositive. The rearrangement joins TRBV30 to TRBJ1-6; D may be TRBD1 (6 bases). The CDR3 bases are TGTGCCTGGACCGTGCGGGGGGCAGTTTCACCCCTCCACTTT. Residues: CAWTVRGAVSPLHF.